These T cell receptor beta chains were read from a single sample in a study of coeliac disease. Assay: immunoSEQ multiplex PCR; the TCRdb copy retains only in-frame clones and omits some. This sample yields around 9,000 clones, of which under 70% are seen a single time; 20% belongs to the top ten. The sample consisted of lamina propria lymphocytes from the gut. Source of these receptors: an older woman with celiac disease. Each CDR3 is given with its conserved first and last residue. D genes are given only for firm matches.

v_call: TRBV6-5; d_call: TRBD1; cdr3_length: 13; cdr3_aa: CASSEQGIGGYTF
v_call: TRBV6-6; d_call: TRBD1; cdr3_length: 16; cdr3_aa: CASSVPGTGISNEQFF
v_call: TRBV19; d_call: TRBD2; cdr3_length: 14; cdr3_aa: CASGLAGRQETQYF
v_call: TRBV7-9; d_call: -; cdr3_length: 14; cdr3_aa: CASSLAAGSYEQYF
v_call: TRBV5-1; d_call: -; cdr3_length: 12; cdr3_aa: CASSFSGETQYF
v_call: TRBV7-8; d_call: -; cdr3_length: 16; cdr3_aa: CASSPRIQGVTGELFF
v_call: TRBV5-1; d_call: -; cdr3_length: 15; cdr3_aa: CASSGRGGMNTEAFF
v_call: TRBV2; d_call: TRBD1; cdr3_length: 15; cdr3_aa: CASTRDRGGGNIQYF
v_call: TRBV9; d_call: -; cdr3_length: 12; cdr3_aa: CASSPGGSEQFF
v_call: TRBV4-3; d_call: -; cdr3_length: 16; cdr3_aa: CASSQDWRGLAGELFF
v_call: TRBV18; d_call: TRBD1; cdr3_length: 15; cdr3_aa: CASSLDRGRVTEAFF
v_call: TRBV20-1; d_call: -; cdr3_length: 11; cdr3_aa: CSARSEYEQYF
v_call: TRBV4-1; d_call: -; cdr3_length: 15; cdr3_aa: CASSQERGAGNTIYF
v_call: TRBV11-2; d_call: TRBD2; cdr3_length: 16; cdr3_aa: CASSLFPSGRTYEQYF
v_call: TRBV6-5; d_call: TRBD2; cdr3_length: 14; cdr3_aa: CASSVAGGLGEQFF
v_call: TRBV19; d_call: -; cdr3_length: 11; cdr3_aa: CATSGGTEAFF
v_call: TRBV7-2; d_call: -; cdr3_length: 12; cdr3_aa: CASSPTRETQYF
v_call: TRBV5-1; d_call: -; cdr3_length: 13; cdr3_aa: CASSLDKNYGYTF
v_call: TRBV5-6; d_call: -; cdr3_length: 15; cdr3_aa: CASSPSGLYTDTQYF
v_call: TRBV4-2; d_call: TRBD1; cdr3_length: 15; cdr3_aa: CASSQGDRGITEAFF
v_call: TRBV19; d_call: TRBD1; cdr3_length: 15; cdr3_aa: CASSMDTGTAYEQYF
v_call: TRBV30; d_call: -; cdr3_length: 13; cdr3_aa: CAWSPALRSPLHF
v_call: TRBV28; d_call: -; cdr3_length: 16; cdr3_aa: CASSFPRGDLNEKLFF
v_call: TRBV7-3; d_call: TRBD1; cdr3_length: 15; cdr3_aa: CASRLDRVNTGELFF
v_call: TRBV28; d_call: -; cdr3_length: 14; cdr3_aa: CASSEAQQDYGYTF
v_call: TRBV5-6; d_call: -; cdr3_length: 11; cdr3_aa: CASSFRDEQYF
v_call: TRBV7-2; d_call: TRBD2; cdr3_length: 16; cdr3_aa: CASSASGRGGLNEQFF
v_call: TRBV6-5; d_call: -; cdr3_length: 14; cdr3_aa: CASSHRALPYEQYF
v_call: TRBV27; d_call: -; cdr3_length: 12; cdr3_aa: CASSRGRSPLHF
v_call: TRBV9; d_call: -; cdr3_length: 12; cdr3_aa: CASSVVGGSPTF
v_call: TRBV4-3; d_call: -; cdr3_length: 15; cdr3_aa: CASSQGSGDYNEQFF
v_call: TRBV18; d_call: -; cdr3_length: 16; cdr3_aa: CASSPFAQGTSQPQHF
v_call: TRBV6-1; d_call: -; cdr3_length: 11; cdr3_aa: CASLRGQKLFF
v_call: TRBV9; d_call: -; cdr3_length: 15; cdr3_aa: CASSVFSSSYNEQFF
v_call: TRBV10-3; d_call: TRBD2; cdr3_length: 15; cdr3_aa: CAISAASGGTDTQYF
v_call: TRBV4-1; d_call: TRBD1; cdr3_length: 13; cdr3_aa: CASSQTGDQPQHF
v_call: TRBV14; d_call: -; cdr3_length: 13; cdr3_aa: CASSRGGNTEAFF
v_call: TRBV6-5; d_call: -; cdr3_length: 16; cdr3_aa: CASSYSSYRGTQGYTF
v_call: TRBV7-9; d_call: -; cdr3_length: 14; cdr3_aa: CASSEQGNTGELFF
v_call: TRBV6-1; d_call: -; cdr3_length: 14; cdr3_aa: CASETSLYGGELFF
v_call: TRBV15; d_call: -; cdr3_length: 16; cdr3_aa: CATSRDLSDLTYEQYF
v_call: TRBV27; d_call: -; cdr3_length: 14; cdr3_aa: CASSSDPRGYGYTF
v_call: TRBV28; d_call: -; cdr3_length: 18; cdr3_aa: CASSFHGTLGRGANVLTF
v_call: TRBV5-4; d_call: -; cdr3_length: 13; cdr3_aa: CASSLKGQGELFF
v_call: TRBV27; d_call: TRBD1; cdr3_length: 15; cdr3_aa: CASSSKTGADQPQHF
v_call: TRBV28; d_call: TRBD1; cdr3_length: 15; cdr3_aa: CASSLVQGATDTQYF
v_call: TRBV28; d_call: -; cdr3_length: 13; cdr3_aa: CASSLQGTGELFF
v_call: TRBV29-1; d_call: -; cdr3_length: 11; cdr3_aa: CSVEDTVGYTF
v_call: TRBV18; d_call: -; cdr3_length: 14; cdr3_aa: CASSPAGTSTEAFF
v_call: TRBV14; d_call: -; cdr3_length: 17; cdr3_aa: CASSHLDRFSGANVLTF
v_call: TRBV6-5; d_call: TRBD1; cdr3_length: 14; cdr3_aa: CASSYRAGGYGYTF
v_call: TRBV7-3; d_call: TRBD2; cdr3_length: 15; cdr3_aa: CASSTHSRGVGELFF
v_call: TRBV9; d_call: -; cdr3_length: 14; cdr3_aa: CASSALPRGTEAFF
v_call: TRBV19; d_call: -; cdr3_length: 15; cdr3_aa: CASKKGDGSPRPQHF
v_call: TRBV7-3; d_call: TRBD2; cdr3_length: 15; cdr3_aa: CASSRSGSHGDTQYF
v_call: TRBV28; d_call: -; cdr3_length: 14; cdr3_aa: CASSLYQGMGGYTF
v_call: TRBV27; d_call: TRBD2; cdr3_length: 17; cdr3_aa: CASSSVLLAGGRNEQFF